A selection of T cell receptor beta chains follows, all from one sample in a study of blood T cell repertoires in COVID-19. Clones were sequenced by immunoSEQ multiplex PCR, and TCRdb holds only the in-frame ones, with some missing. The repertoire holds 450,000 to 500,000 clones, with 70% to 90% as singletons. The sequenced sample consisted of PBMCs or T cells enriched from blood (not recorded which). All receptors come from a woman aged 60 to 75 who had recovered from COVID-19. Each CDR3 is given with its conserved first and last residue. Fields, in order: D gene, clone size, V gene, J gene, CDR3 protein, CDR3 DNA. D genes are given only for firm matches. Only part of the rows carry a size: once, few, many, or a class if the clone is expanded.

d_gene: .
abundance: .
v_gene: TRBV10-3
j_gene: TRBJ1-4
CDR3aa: CAISDVQINEKLFF
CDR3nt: TGTGCCATCAGTGATGTTCAGATTAATGAAAAACTGTTTTTT

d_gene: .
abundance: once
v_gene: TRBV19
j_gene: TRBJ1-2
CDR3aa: CASSIRGQGGGYTF
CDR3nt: TGTGCCAGTAGTATCAGGGGTCAAGGAGGTGGCTACACCTTC

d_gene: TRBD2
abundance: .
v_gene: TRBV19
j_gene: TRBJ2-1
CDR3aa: CASSIIAGGLGQFF
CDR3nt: TGTGCCAGTAGTATTATAGCGGGGGGGCTCGGGCAGTTCTTC

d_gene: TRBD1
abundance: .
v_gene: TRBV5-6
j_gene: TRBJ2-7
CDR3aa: CASRIGQGTYEQYF
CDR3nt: TGTGCCAGCAGGATCGGACAGGGCACCTACGAGCAGTACTTC

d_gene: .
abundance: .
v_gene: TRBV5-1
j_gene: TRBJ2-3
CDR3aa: CASSDTTKDTQYF
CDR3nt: TGCGCCAGCAGCGATACAACGAAAGATACGCAGTATTTT

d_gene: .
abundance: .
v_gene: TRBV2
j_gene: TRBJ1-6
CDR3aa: CASSEVPGSSPLHF
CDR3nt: TGTGCCAGCAGTGAAGTACCCGGGAGCTCACCCCTCCACTTT

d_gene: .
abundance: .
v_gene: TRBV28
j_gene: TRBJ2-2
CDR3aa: CASSLGGAGTGELFF
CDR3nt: TGTGCCAGCAGTTTAGGGGGGGCCGGAACCGGGGAGCTGTTTTTT

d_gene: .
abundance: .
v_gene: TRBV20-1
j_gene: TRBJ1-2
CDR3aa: CSSTGAYGYTF
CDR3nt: TGCAGTAGTACAGGTGCCTATGGCTACACCTTC

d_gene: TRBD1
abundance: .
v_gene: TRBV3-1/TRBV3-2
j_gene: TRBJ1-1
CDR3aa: CASSHYMTGPNTEAFF
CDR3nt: TGTGCCAGCAGCCATTATATGACAGGGCCGAACACTGAAGCTTTCTTT

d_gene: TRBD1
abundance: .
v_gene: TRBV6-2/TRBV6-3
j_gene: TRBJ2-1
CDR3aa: CASSYGTGKNEQFF
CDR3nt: TGTGCCAGCAGTTACGGGACAGGGAAGAATGAGCAGTTCTTC

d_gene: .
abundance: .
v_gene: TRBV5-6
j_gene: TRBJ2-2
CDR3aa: CASSSSGDTGELFF
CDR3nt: TGTGCCAGCAGCTCTTCAGGGGATACCGGGGAGCTGTTTTTT

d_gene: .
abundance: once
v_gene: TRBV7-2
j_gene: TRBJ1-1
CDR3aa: CASSLRGFGTEAFF
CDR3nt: TGTGCCAGCAGCTTACGGGGGTTCGGGACTGAAGCTTTCTTT

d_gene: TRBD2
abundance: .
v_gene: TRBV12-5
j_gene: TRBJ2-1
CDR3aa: CASGPSGGIYNEQFF
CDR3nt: TGTGCTAGTGGTCCGAGCGGGGGGATCTACAATGAGCAGTTCTTC

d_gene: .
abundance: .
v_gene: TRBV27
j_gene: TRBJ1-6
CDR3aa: CASRRWAHRDYNSPLHF
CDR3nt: TGTGCCAGCCGCCGATGGGCCCACAGGGACTATAATTCACCCCTCCACTTT

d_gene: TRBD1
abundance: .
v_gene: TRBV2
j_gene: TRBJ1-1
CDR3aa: CASSLTGGNTEAFF
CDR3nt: TGTGCCAGCAGTCTGACAGGGGGCAACACTGAAGCTTTCTTT